The 21 T cell receptor beta chains in this list originate from one sample, sequenced in a study of blood T cell repertoires in COVID-19. Generated by immunoSEQ multiplex PCR, the TCRdb table keeps only in-frame clones and is missing some. The profile shows around 130,000 clones, approximately 77% of them singletons. Sequenced input: peripheral blood. All receptors come from a human donor in a cohort sampled during active COVID-19.

The chain has TRBV2 and TRBJ2-7; TRBD2 matches 8 bases. Trimming removed 5 bases from V and 7 bases from J; junction bases left unmatched: 10. CDR1 and CDR2 from the germline V gene are SNHLY and FYNNEI. The CDR3 loop spans 14 amino acids. CDR3 sequence reads: CASSLSGRGPEQYF. CDR3 DNA sequence: TGTGCCAGCAGTCTGAGCGGGAGAGGGCCAGAGCAGTACTTC.

V gene TRBV27 combines with J gene TRBJ2-7, with TRBD2 identical over 8 bases. The V and J ends lost 7 bases and 2 bases, in that order; junction bases with no gene match: 1. The CDR3 consists of 12 residues. From germline, CDR1 is MNHEY and CDR2 SMNVEV (reference sequence). In DNA, the CDR3 is TGTGCCAGCACCGGGGGGGCCTACGAGCAGTACTTC. It specifies CASTGGAYEQYF.

This sequence joins TRBV15 and TRBJ1-2; D perhaps matches TRBD1 (6 bases). V lost 0 bases and J lost 4, with 12 bases in between. The CDR3 runs 15 residues. CDR1 and CDR2 (germline): LNHNV, YYDKDF (reference sequence). CDR3 nucleotide sequence: TGTGCCACCAGCAGAGATCATACAGGGAGCTATGGCTACACCTTC. Protein: CATSRDHTGSYGYTF.

V gene TRBV7-8 combines with J gene TRBJ2-7, with TRBD1 identical over 9 bases. CDR3 length: 14 amino acids. V trimming: 5 bases; J trimming: 2 bases; junction bases outside the gene matches: 4. Per germline, CDR1 SGHVS and CDR2 FQNEAQ. The CDR3 bases are TGTGCCAGCAGCGTCCGGGACAGGGCCTACGAGCAGTACTTC. This sequence encodes CASSVRDRAYEQYF. Combining the CDR3 with reference TRBV7-8 and TRBJ2-7 gives the whole variable domain GAGVSQSPRYKVAKRGQDVALRCDPISGHVSLFWYQQALGQGPEFLTYFQNEAQLDKSGLPSDRFFAERPEGSVSTLKIQRTQQEDSAVYLCASSVRDRAYEQYFGPGTRLTVT.

This chain uses TRBV12-3 or TRBV12-4 with TRBJ1-4, with TRBD1 as a possible D gene (5 bases). The CDR3 length is 12 residues. V lost 1 base, J lost 12 bases, and 9 bases lay in between. The CDR3 protein is CASSLGQIELFF. In DNA, the CDR3 is TGTGCCAGCAGTTTAGGACAGATAGAACTGTTTTTT.

This clone was detected once. This chain links TRBV28 with TRBJ1-5, with D possibly matching TRBD1 (6 bases). This CDR3 is 18 amino acids long. V was cut by 4 bases and J by 5 bases, with 24 bases left in between. Per the germline V gene, CDR1 is MDHEN and CDR2 is SYDVKM. In DNA form, the CDR3 reads TGTGCCAGCAGTTCCAAAAGTCCCTTCCTCTCAGGGGATCAGCCCCAGCATTTT. This translates into CASSSKSPFLSGDQPQHF.

The J gene is TRBJ1-4, the V gene TRBV10-3; the match to TRBD1 covers 9 bases. This CDR3 has 14 amino acids. CDR1 is ENHRY, CDR2 SYGVKD, per germline. After removal of 0 bases from V and 7 bases from J, the junction contained 0 bases not matched to a gene. As DNA, the CDR3 is TGTGCCATCAGTGAGTCACAGGGGGCTGAAAAACTGTTTTTT. Translation: CAISESQGAEKLFF.

CDR3 amino acids: CASSVSGAYEQYF. In DNA form, the CDR3 reads TGCGCCAGCAGCGTTAGCGGGGCCTACGAGCAGTACTTC. V is TRBV5-1 and J is TRBJ2-7; 8 nucleotides match TRBD2. The V gene's germline CDR1 is SGHRS and CDR2 YFSETQ. Losses at the gene ends were 4 bases for V and 2 bases for J; bases not matched to a gene: 2. The CDR3 runs 13 residues.

The V gene is TRBV6-5, the J gene TRBJ1-6; 9 bases are a match to TRBD1. The ends lost 6 bases at V and 6 bases at J; junction bases unmatched: 6. The CDR3 has 15 residues. Germline V gene data show CDR1 as MNHEY and CDR2 as SVGAGI. The CDR3 protein is CASRPLTGGNSPLHF. The CDR3 DNA follows: TGTGCCAGCAGACCGTTGACAGGGGGTAATTCACCCCTCCACTTT.

The genes are TRBV7-3 and TRBJ1-2; tentatively, D is TRBD1 (6 bases). This CDR3 comprises 14 residues. Trimming pared 5 bases from V and 8 bases from J, leaving 18 bases between. CDR1 is SGHTA and CDR2 is FQGTGA in the germline V gene. CDR3 in amino acids: CASSPTGPLGGYTF. Written as DNA, the CDR3 is TGTGCCAGCAGCCCGACAGGACCCTTGGGGGGCTACACCTTC.

The V call is TRBV7-9, the J call TRBJ2-2; 15 positions agree with TRBD2. The V segment lost 4 bases and the J segment 6 bases; nucleotides outside the gene matches: 9. The CDR3 is 18 amino acids. CDR1 SEHNR and CDR2 FQNEAQ come from the germline V gene (reference sequence). CDR3 sequence (DNA): TGTGCCAGCAGCTCCCGGACTAGCGGGAGGGCCGGTGCCGGGGAGCTGTTTTTT. It specifies CASSSRTSGRAGAGELFF.

J is TRBJ2-7 and V is TRBV19, with TRBD1 identical over 7 bases. Germline assignment: CDR1 LNHDA and CDR2 SQIVND (reference sequence). The length of the CDR3 is 15 residues. Unmatched junction bases numbered 8, after V lost 6 bases and J lost 0 bases. The CDR3 DNA follows: TGTGCCAGTAGACGCCGGGACAGTCGCTCCTACGAGCAGTACTTC. Translating it yields CASRRRDSRSYEQYF.

This clone turned up a few times. Other DNA variants within this sample encode the same CDR3. The V gene is TRBV11-3, the J gene TRBJ2-7; the match to TRBD2 covers 8 bases. The CDR3 runs 15 residues. With V trimmed by 4 bases and J by 1 base, 6 bases remained unmatched. The germline V gene has CDR1 SGHNT and CDR2 YENEEA. The CDR3: CASSSSGGRSYEQYF. DNA for the CDR3: TGTGCCAGCAGCTCGAGTGGCGGGAGGTCCTACGAGCAGTACTTC.

The V call is TRBV18, the J call TRBJ1-5; D call uncertain. V gave up 2 bases and J gave up 4 bases, with 6 bases separating them. From germline, CDR1 is KGHSH and CDR2 LQKENI. The CDR3 sequence is 13 residues long. The CDR3 is CASSPLINQPQHF. Here the CDR3 DNA reads TGTGCCAGCTCACCATTAATAAATCAGCCCCAGCATTTT.

V gene TRBV11-2 combines with J gene TRBJ1-1; TRBD1 aligns across 8 bases. The trim removed 6 bases at V and 10 bases at J, leaving 10 bases unmatched. The CDR3 covers 13 residues. Per germline, CDR1 SGHAT and CDR2 FQNNGV. Here the CDR3 reads CASRDTGGLRAFF. For the CDR3, the DNA is TGTGCCAGCAGAGACACAGGGGGGCTAAGAGCTTTCTTT.

The chain employs TRBV7-9 and TRBJ1-4; TRBD1 aligns across 8 bases. Trimming removed 4 bases from V and 1 base from J; junction bases left unmatched: 11. CDR1 is SEHNR and CDR2 is FQNEAQ in the germline V gene (reference sequence). The CDR3 spans 18 residues. The CDR3 spells CASSSARGREETNEKLFF. The CDR3 DNA reads as TGTGCCAGCAGCTCGGCCAGGGGGCGAGAGGAAACTAATGAAAAACTGTTTTTT. Drawing the rest from reference TRBV7-9 and TRBJ1-4, the complete variable domain is DTGVSQNPRHKITKRGQNVTFRCDPISEHNRLYWYRQTLGQGPEFLTYFQNEAQLEKSRLLSDRFSAERPKGSFSTLEIQRTEQGDSAMYLCASSSARGREETNEKLFFGSGTQLSVL.

The chain has TRBV2 and TRBJ2-3; 8 bases are a match to TRBD1. The CDR3 spans 13 residues. Trimming at V came to 7 bases and at J to 6 bases, leaving 6 bases not matched to a gene. The germline V gene has CDR1 SNHLY and CDR2 FYNNEI. As DNA, the CDR3 is TGTGCCAGCACAGACAGGGGAGAGGATACGCAGTATTTT. It specifies CASTDRGEDTQYF. Combining the CDR3 with reference TRBV2 and TRBJ2-3 gives the whole variable domain EPEVTQTPSHQVTQMGQEVILRCVPISNHLYFYWYRQILGQKVEFLVSFYNNEISEKSEIFDDQFSVERPDGSNFTLKIRSTKLEDSAMYFCASTDRGEDTQYFGPGTRLTVL.

This clone came up once. The chain carries TRBV5-1 and TRBJ1-1, with 8 bases matching TRBD1. Germline CDR1 reads SGHRS; CDR2 reads YFSETQ. V lost 4 bases to trimming and J lost 4 bases; unmatched junction nucleotides: 6. The CDR3 spans 14 residues. CDR3 residues: CASSTQTGGTEAFF. The DNA of the CDR3 is TGCGCCAGCAGCACCCAAACAGGGGGCACTGAAGCTTTCTTT.

This clone showed up just once. The rearrangement links TRBV4-2 to TRBJ2-7, with TRBD1 identical over 7 bases. The J segment lost 6 bases and the V segment lost 4 bases, leaving 9 bases of the junction unmatched. Germline values: CDR1 LGHNA, CDR2 YNFKEQ. The length of the CDR3 is 14 residues. CDR3: CASSPRTGTSEQYF. The CDR3 nucleotides are TGTGCCAGCAGCCCCAGGACAGGCACGTCCGAGCAGTACTTC.

V gene TRBV5-8 combines with J gene TRBJ2-6; 7 bases map to TRBD1. In germline, CDR1 is SGHTS, CDR2 YDEGEE. J was trimmed by 0 bases and V by 0 bases; bases with no gene match: 3. CDR3 length: 17 residues. The CDR3 DNA sequence: TGTGCCAGCAGCTTGGCGAAGGGGGCCTCTGGGGCCAACGTCCTGACTTTC. This codes for CASSLAKGASGANVLTF. The whole variable domain, filled in from reference TRBV5-8 and TRBJ2-6, reads EAGVTQSPTHLIKTRGQQATLRCSPISGHTSVYWYQQALGLGLQFLLWYDEGEERNRGNFPPRFSGRQFPNYSSELNVNALELEDSALYLCASSLAKGASGANVLTFGAGSRLTVL.

The chain recombines TRBV5-1 with TRBJ2-7, with 9 bases that match TRBD1. This CDR3 has 16 amino acids. V was clipped by 0 bases and J by 5 bases; unmatched bases: 9. Per germline, CDR1 SGHRS and CDR2 YFSETQ. This chain's CDR3 is CASSLVFRGQGHEQYF. DNA of the CDR3: TGCGCCAGCAGCTTGGTATTTCGGGGACAGGGCCACGAGCAGTACTTC. The variable domain in full, with the rest retrieved from reference TRBV5-1 and TRBJ2-7, is KAGVTQTPRYLIKTRGQQVTLSCSPISGHRSVSWYQQTPGQGLQFLFEYFSETQRNKGNFPGRFSGRQFSNSRSEMNVSTLELGDSALYLCASSLVFRGQGHEQYFGPGTRLTVT.